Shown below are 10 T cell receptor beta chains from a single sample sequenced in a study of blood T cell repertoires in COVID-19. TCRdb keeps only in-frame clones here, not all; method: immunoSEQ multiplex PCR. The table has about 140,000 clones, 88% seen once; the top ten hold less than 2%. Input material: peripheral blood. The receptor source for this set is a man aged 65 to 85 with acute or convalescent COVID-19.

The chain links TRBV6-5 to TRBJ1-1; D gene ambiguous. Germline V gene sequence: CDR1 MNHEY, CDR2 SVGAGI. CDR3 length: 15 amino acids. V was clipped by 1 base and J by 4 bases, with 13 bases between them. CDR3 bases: TGTGCCAGCAGTTACTATGGAGCACGAGGCACTGAAGCTTTCTTT. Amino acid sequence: CASSYYGARGTEAFF.

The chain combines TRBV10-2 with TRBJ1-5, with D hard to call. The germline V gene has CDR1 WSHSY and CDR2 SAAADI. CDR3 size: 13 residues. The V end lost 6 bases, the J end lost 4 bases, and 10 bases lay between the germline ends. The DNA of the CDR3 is TGCGCCAGCAGCCTCGGGTTGAATCAGCCCCAGCATTTT. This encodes CASSLGLNQPQHF.

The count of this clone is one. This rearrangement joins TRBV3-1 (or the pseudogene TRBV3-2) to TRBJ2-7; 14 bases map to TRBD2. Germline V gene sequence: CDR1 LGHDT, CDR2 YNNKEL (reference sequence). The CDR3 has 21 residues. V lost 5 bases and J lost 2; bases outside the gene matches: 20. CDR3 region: CASSDTTSGTSGSVPTYEQYF. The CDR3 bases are TGTGCCAGCAGCGATACTACTTCCGGGACTAGCGGGAGCGTGCCTACCTACGAGCAGTACTTC.

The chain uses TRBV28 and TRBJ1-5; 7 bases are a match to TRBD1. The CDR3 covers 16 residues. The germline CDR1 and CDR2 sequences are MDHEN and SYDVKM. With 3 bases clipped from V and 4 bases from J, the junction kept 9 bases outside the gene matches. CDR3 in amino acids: CASSFPPSTGNQPQHF. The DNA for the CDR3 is TGTGCCAGCAGTTTCCCCCCCTCGACAGGGAATCAGCCCCAGCATTTT.

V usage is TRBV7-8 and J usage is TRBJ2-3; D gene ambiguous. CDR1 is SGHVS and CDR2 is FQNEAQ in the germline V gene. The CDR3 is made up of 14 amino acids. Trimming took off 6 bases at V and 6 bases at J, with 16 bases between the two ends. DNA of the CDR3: TGTGCCAGCAGTCCCGTCCCGATTCGGGATACGCAGTATTTT. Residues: CASSPVPIRDTQYF.

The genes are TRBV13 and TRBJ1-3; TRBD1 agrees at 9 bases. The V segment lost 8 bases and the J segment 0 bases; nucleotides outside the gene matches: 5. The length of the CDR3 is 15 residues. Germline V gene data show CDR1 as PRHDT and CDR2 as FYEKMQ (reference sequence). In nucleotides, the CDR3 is TGTGCCAGCGGCAAGACAGGGGGCTCTGGAAACACCATATATTTT. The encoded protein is CASGKTGGSGNTIYF. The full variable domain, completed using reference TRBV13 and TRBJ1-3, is AAGVIQSPRHLIKEKRETATLKCYPIPRHDTVYWYQQGPGQDPQFLISFYEKMQSDKGSIPDRFSAQQFSDYHSELNMSSLELGDSALYFCASGKTGGSGNTIYFGEGSWLTVV.

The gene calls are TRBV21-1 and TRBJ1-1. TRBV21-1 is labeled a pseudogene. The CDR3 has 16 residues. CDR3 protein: CASSRKLGGKNTEAFF. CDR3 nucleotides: TGTGCCAGCAGCAGAAAGTTGGGGGGGAAGAACACTGAAGCTTTCTTT.

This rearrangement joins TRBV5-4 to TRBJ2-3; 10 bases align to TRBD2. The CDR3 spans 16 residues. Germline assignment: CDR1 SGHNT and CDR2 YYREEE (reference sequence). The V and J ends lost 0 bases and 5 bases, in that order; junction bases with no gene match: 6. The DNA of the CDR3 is TGTGCCAGCAGCTTGGACCCAGCGGGGGGGCGAGATACGCAGTATTTT. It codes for CASSLDPAGGRDTQYF.

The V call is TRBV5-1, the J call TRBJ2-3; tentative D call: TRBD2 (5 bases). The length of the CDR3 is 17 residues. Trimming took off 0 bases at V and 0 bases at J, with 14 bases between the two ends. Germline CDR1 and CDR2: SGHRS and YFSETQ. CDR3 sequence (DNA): TGCGCCAGCAGCTTGGCTCTTAGCGCCTCTAGCACAGATACGCAGTATTTT. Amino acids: CASSLALSASSTDTQYF.

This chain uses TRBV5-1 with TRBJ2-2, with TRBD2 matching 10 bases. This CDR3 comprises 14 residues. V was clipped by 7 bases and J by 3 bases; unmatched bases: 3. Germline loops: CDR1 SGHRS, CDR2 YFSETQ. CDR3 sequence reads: CASALAGDTGELFF. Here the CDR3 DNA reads TGCGCCAGCGCTCTAGCGGGGGACACCGGGGAGCTGTTTTTT. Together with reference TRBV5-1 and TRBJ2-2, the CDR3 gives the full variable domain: KAGVTQTPRYLIKTRGQQVTLSCSPISGHRSVSWYQQTPGQGLQFLFEYFSETQRNKGNFPGRFSGRQFSNSRSEMNVSTLELGDSALYLCASALAGDTGELFFGEGSRLTVL.